The next 30 T cell receptor beta chains were all read from a single sample in a study of OX40 agonist ivuxolimab in advanced cancers. Here immunoSEQ multiplex PCR was the method, and the copy in TCRdb shows in-frame clones only, minus some. This sample has 65,000 to 95,000 clones, with over 80% found just once. Sample: CD4+ or CD8+ T cells sorted from blood, taken in a trial of the OX40 agonist ivuxolimab. These receptors all stem from an adult with an advanced solid tumor such as melanoma, head and neck, liver or kidney cancer.

This chain uses TRBV15 with TRBJ2-3; 9 nucleotides match TRBD2. Germline V gene sequence: CDR1 LNHNV, CDR2 YYDKDF (reference sequence). The CDR3 is 18 amino acids. Germline trimming cut 0 bases from V and 4 bases from J; bases unmatched to any gene: 11. The CDR3 spells CATSRDLGPGTSPDTQYF. The CDR3 DNA is TGTGCCACCAGCAGAGATTTGGGGCCCGGGACTAGCCCAGATACGCAGTATTTT.

The genes are TRBV5-1 and TRBJ1-6; D gene unclear. V lost 0 bases to trimming and J lost 13 bases, with 17 bases between them. There are 15 residues in the CDR3. CDR1 is SGHRS, CDR2 YFSETQ, per germline. CDR3 amino acids: CASSLVSGHLLPLHF. CDR3 DNA: TGCGCCAGCAGCTTGGTTTCAGGTCACCTCTTGCCCCTCCACTTT. The entire variable domain, with the rest obtained from reference TRBV5-1 and TRBJ1-6, is as follows: KAGVTQTPRYLIKTRGQQVTLSCSPISGHRSVSWYQQTPGQGLQFLFEYFSETQRNKGNFPGRFSGRQFSNSRSEMNVSTLELGDSALYLCASSLVSGHLLPLHFGNGTRLTVT.

About this clone itself: Other DNA sequences in this sample translate to the same CDR3. This sequence joins TRBV27 and TRBJ1-1, with D unresolved. The V gene's germline CDR1 is MNHEY and CDR2 SMNVEV (reference sequence). Deletions cut 0 bases from V and 1 base from J, with 6 bases between. The CDR3 extends over 14 amino acids. The CDR3 DNA reads as TGTGCCAGCAGTTTATCACGAAGGAACACTGAAGCTTTCTTT. Protein product: CASSLSRRNTEAFF.

The rearrangement links TRBV14 to TRBJ1-2; possible D gene TRBD1, 5 bases. V lost 0 bases and J 6 bases, leaving 23 bases between the germline ends. The CDR3 runs 18 residues. The germline V gene encodes CDR1 SGHDN and CDR2 FVKESK. CDR3 residues: CASSQDLWSGGRKNGYTF. CDR3 bases: TGTGCCAGCAGCCAAGATCTCTGGAGCGGGGGAAGGAAAAATGGCTACACCTTC.

This chain links TRBV5-6 with TRBJ2-3, with D possibly being TRBD2 (5 bases). V shed 0 bases and J shed 4 bases, with 6 bases lying between them. This CDR3 has 13 residues. Looked up from germline, CDR1 is SGHDT and CDR2 is YYEEEE. The DNA for the CDR3 is TGTGCCAGCAGCTTGGCAGCGGCAGATACGCAGTATTTT. Protein product: CASSLAAADTQYF.

The chain employs TRBV7-9 and TRBJ1-2; D may be TRBD1 (5 bases). Trimming stripped 2 bases from V and 4 bases from J, with 11 bases between. This CDR3 is built from 14 residues. CDR1 and CDR2 (germline): SEHNR, FQNEAQ (reference sequence). CDR3 DNA sequence: TGTGCCAGCAGCTTACAGGCAGGGTTCTATGGCTACACCTTC. It encodes CASSLQAGFYGYTF.

This chain links TRBV27 with TRBJ1-1, with a possible D match to TRBD1 (5 bases). The CDR3 has 13 residues. Germline V gene sequence: CDR1 MNHEY, CDR2 SMNVEV (reference sequence). Trimming stripped 2 bases from V and 5 bases from J, with 9 bases between. The CDR3 here is CASSLTGGTEAFF. The CDR3 DNA is TGTGCCAGCAGTTTAACGGGGGGGACTGAAGCTTTCTTT.

The chain uses TRBV27 and TRBJ2-7; 10 positions agree with TRBD1. Germline V CDR1 and CDR2: MNHEY, SMNVEV (reference sequence). The CDR3 runs 16 residues. Trimming removed 4 bases from V and 5 bases from J; junction bases left unmatched: 11. CDR3 loop: CASSSPSTGGRNEQYF. CDR3 bases: TGTGCCAGCAGTTCCCCCTCGACAGGGGGCAGGAACGAGCAGTACTTC.

The CDR3 loop reads CASSPTVGNEQFF. The CDR3 DNA reads as TGTGCCAGTAGTCCTACCGTGGGCAATGAGCAGTTCTTC. V and J are TRBV19 and TRBJ2-1; D unresolved. V shed 5 bases and J shed 6 bases, with 11 bases lying between them. The CDR3 is 13 residues long. CDR1 and CDR2 from the germline V gene are LNHDA and SQIVND (reference sequence).

This clone was recorded once. V gene TRBV5-5 combines with J gene TRBJ2-1; 9 nucleotides agree with TRBD2. Per germline, CDR1 SGHKS and CDR2 YYEKEE (reference sequence). J lost 8 bases, V lost 0 bases, and 6 bases had no gene match. The length of the CDR3 is 15 residues. The DNA for the CDR3 is TGTGCCAGCAGCTTGGGGGCGGGAGGGCCCGATGAGCAGTTCTTC. This translates into CASSLGAGGPDEQFF.

The chain uses TRBV7-8 and TRBJ2-3, with 11 bases fitting TRBD2. The V gene end was trimmed by 5 bases and the J gene end by 1 base; junction bases not matched to a gene: 5. The CDR3 spans 16 residues. Germline lookup yields CDR1 SGHVS and CDR2 FQNEAQ. The CDR3 sequence is CASSHALAGGTDTQYF. CDR3 DNA sequence: TGTGCCAGCAGCCACGCACTAGCGGGAGGCACAGATACGCAGTATTTT.

The chain combines TRBV11-3 with TRBJ2-1, with D hard to call. The CDR3 extends over 13 amino acids. Trimming took off 0 bases at V and 9 bases at J, with 9 bases between the two ends. The germline V gene encodes CDR1 SGHNT and CDR2 YENEEA. The CDR3 DNA follows: TGTGCCAGCAGCTTAGATCGCCGAGCTGAGCAGTTCTTC. It is translated as CASSLDRRAEQFF. The variable domain in full, with the rest retrieved from reference TRBV11-3 and TRBJ2-1, is EAGVVQSPRYKIIEKKQPVAFWCNPISGHNTLYWYLQNLGQGPELLIRYENEEAVDDSQLPKDRFSAERLKGVDSTLKIQPAELGDSAVYLCASSLDRRAEQFFGPGTRLTVL.

This clone has only a few counts. The chain carries TRBV11-2 and TRBJ2-7, with D tentatively TRBD1 (6 bases). Germline assignment: CDR1 SGHAT and CDR2 FQNNGV. V was pared by 5 bases and J by 7 bases, with 12 bases between. This CDR3 contains 12 residues. This chain's CDR3 is CASSPTGLEQYF. The CDR3 coding sequence is TGTGCCAGCAGCCCTACAGGGTTGGAGCAGTACTTC.

The chain combines TRBV18 with TRBJ1-4; possible D gene TRBD1, 5 bases. Germline CDR1 reads KGHSH; CDR2 reads LQKENI. This CDR3 region has 13 residues. With 10 bases removed from V and 7 bases from J, the gap between germline ends came to 16 bases. The CDR3 spells CATAGTSSEKLFF. The CDR3 DNA reads TGTGCCACTGCTGGGACCAGCTCTGAAAAACTGTTTTTT. The full variable domain, completed using reference TRBV18 and TRBJ1-4, is NAGVMQNPRHLVRRRGQEARLRCSPMKGHSHVYWYRQLPEEGLKFMVYLQKENIIDESGMPKERFSAEFPKEGPSILRIQQVVRGDSAAYFCATAGTSSEKLFFGSGTQLSVL.

In this sample, this clone turned up a few times. The J gene is TRBJ2-7, the V gene TRBV4-2, with D hard to call. The V and J ends lost 1 base and 4 bases respectively, with 11 bases between them. The V gene's germline CDR1 is LGHNA and CDR2 YNFKEQ. The CDR3 consists of 14 residues. The CDR3 DNA reads TGTGCCAGCAGCCAAGTATCATTGCCATACGAGCAGTACTTC. Translation: CASSQVSLPYEQYF.

This rearrangement joins TRBV9 to TRBJ1-1; D is ambiguous. CDR1 and CDR2 (germline): SGDLS, YYNGEE. This CDR3 is 12 amino acids long. Trimming pared 0 bases from V and 7 bases from J, leaving 7 bases between. CDR3 nucleotides: TGTGCCAGCAGCGTAGTGGAAGGTGAAGCTTTCTTT. Its translation is CASSVVEGEAFF.

The chain couples TRBV29-1 to TRBJ2-5; 9 bases are a match to TRBD2. The V segment lost 4 bases and the J segment 5 bases; nucleotides outside the gene matches: 8. Per the germline V gene, CDR1 is SQVTM and CDR2 is ANQGSEA. This CDR3 is 14 amino acids long. CDR3 loop: CSVGLAGKEETQYF. CDR3 nucleotides: TGCAGCGTTGGGCTAGCGGGAAAGGAGGAGACCCAGTACTTC.

The chain couples TRBV11-3 to TRBJ2-3; the D is unclear. Trimming cost V 5 bases and J 4 bases, with 16 bases left between them. CDR1 and CDR2 (germline): SGHNT, YENEEA. The CDR3 consists of 15 residues. The CDR3 DNA sequence: TGTGCCAGCAGCCCGGGCCAGGTTGGGCCAGATACGCAGTATTTT. This encodes CASSPGQVGPDTQYF.

This chain uses TRBV9 with TRBJ2-5; maybe TRBD1 (5 bases). CDR1 is SGDLS, CDR2 YYNGEE, per germline. The CDR3 covers 13 residues. Trimming removed 3 bases from V and 4 bases from J, with 10 bases in between. The CDR3 nucleotides read TGTGCCAGCAGCGCCGAAAGGGGAGAGACCCAGTACTTC. It yields the protein CASSAERGETQYF.

J is TRBJ1-5 and V is TRBV19; D perhaps matches TRBD1 (6 bases). V lost 6 bases, J lost 3 bases, and 9 bases lay in between. The CDR3 has 13 residues. CDR1 and CDR2 from the germline V gene are LNHDA and SQIVND (reference sequence). The CDR3 region is CASSVGANQPQHF. DNA for the CDR3: TGTGCCAGTAGCGTGGGGGCCAATCAGCCCCAGCATTTT.

The count of this clone is one. The genes are TRBV5-1 and TRBJ1-1, with D possibly being TRBD1 (5 bases). The CDR3 contains 16 residues. Germline CDR1 and CDR2: SGHRS and YFSETQ. V was trimmed by 3 bases and J by 1 base, leaving 16 bases between them. Written as DNA, the CDR3 is TGCGCCAGCAGCTGGGGGAGAGCGCCGCAGAACACTGAAGCTTTCTTT. Its translation: CASSWGRAPQNTEAFF.

The J gene is TRBJ2-1, the V gene TRBV4-2, with 10 bases identical to TRBD1. J lost 4 bases, V lost 8 bases, and 8 bases had no gene match. CDR1 and CDR2 (germline): LGHNA, YNFKEQ. The CDR3 covers 15 residues. The CDR3 loop is CASGTPGQGYNEQFF. The CDR3 nucleotides read TGTGCCAGCGGGACTCCGGGACAGGGGTACAATGAGCAGTTCTTC.

V gene TRBV19 combines with J gene TRBJ1-1; D gene ambiguous. The V end was cut by 6 bases, the J end by 1 base, with 15 bases between. This CDR3 contains 15 residues. The germline gives CDR1 LNHDA, CDR2 SQIVND (reference sequence). The CDR3 DNA sequence: TGTGCCAGTAGGCTAAGGGCAGTTACGAACACTGAAGCTTTCTTT. This translates into CASRLRAVTNTEAFF.

V is TRBV2 and J is TRBJ2-3; possibly TRBD1 or TRBD2 for D (5 bases each). The V end lost 3 bases, the J end lost 6 bases, and 10 bases lay between the germline ends. This CDR3 region has 13 residues. Germline V CDR1 and CDR2: SNHLY, FYNNEI. This CDR3 is CASSDGAVDTQYF. The CDR3 nucleotides are TGTGCCAGCAGTGACGGGGCGGTTGATACGCAGTATTTT.

This sequence joins TRBV19 and TRBJ2-3; TRBD2 aligns across 13 bases. The CDR3 has 16 residues. The V segment lost 5 bases and the J segment 7 bases; nucleotides outside the gene matches: 9. The germline gives CDR1 LNHDA, CDR2 SQIVND (reference sequence). This CDR3 reads CASSVRLAGGRYTQYF. CDR3 DNA sequence: TGTGCCAGTAGTGTCAGACTAGCGGGAGGCCGTTATACGCAGTATTTT.

This chain connects TRBV7-2 to TRBJ1-2; TRBD1 is a possible D gene (6 bases). Trimming removed 2 bases at V and 4 bases at J, with 14 bases between. Germline V gene lookup returns CDR1 SGHTA and CDR2 FQGNSA. This CDR3 is built from 15 residues. For the CDR3, the DNA is TGTGCCAGCAGCTTACTCGACAGGACGCTCTATGGCTACACCTTC. It translates to CASSLLDRTLYGYTF. Full variable domain (remainder filled in from reference TRBV7-2 and TRBJ1-2): GAGVSQSPSNKVTEKGKDVELRCDPISGHTALYWYRQSLGQGLEFLIYFQGNSAPDKSGLPSDRFSAERTGGSVSTLTIQRTQQEDSAVYLCASSLLDRTLYGYTFGSGTRLTVV.

V gene TRBV27 combines with J gene TRBJ2-5, with D maybe TRBD1 (5 bases). V was clipped by 7 bases and J by 5 bases, with 20 bases between them. The CDR3 spans 15 residues. Germline V gives CDR1 MNHEY, CDR2 SMNVEV (reference sequence). The CDR3 sequence is CASTSLDSPGETQYF. The CDR3 DNA follows: TGTGCCAGCACTTCTCTCGACAGTCCCGGGGAGACCCAGTACTTC.

This sequence joins TRBV7-6 and TRBJ2-5; D is undetermined. This CDR3 comprises 14 residues. Trimming removed 9 bases at V and 0 bases at J, with 14 bases between. The germline V gene has CDR1 SGHVS and CDR2 FNYEAQ. This CDR3 reads CASCKTLYQETQYF. CDR3 in DNA: TGTGCCAGTTGCAAGACACTGTACCAAGAGACCCAGTACTTC.

The chain combines TRBV6-1 with TRBJ2-5, with D possibly TRBD2 on 6 matching bases. V was pared by 8 bases and J by 0 bases, with 13 bases between. Germline V CDR1 and CDR2: MNHNS, SASEGT. The CDR3 sequence is 14 residues long. The CDR3 sequence is CASRASAYQETQYF. As DNA, the CDR3 is TGTGCCAGCCGGGCTAGCGCGTACCAAGAGACCCAGTACTTC.

CDR3 amino acids: CSASYGQAYYGYTF. The CDR3 bases are TGCAGCGCCTCCTATGGACAGGCCTACTATGGCTACACCTTC. J is TRBJ1-2 and V is TRBV29-1; 7 nucleotides align to TRBD1. Germline assignment: CDR1 SQVTM and CDR2 ANQGSEA. Losses at the gene ends were 7 bases for V and 3 bases for J; bases not matched to a gene: 11. CDR3 length: 14 residues.